The source of this T cell receptor beta chain is a study of cytomegalovirus exposure and HLA in healthy donors. Overall study results and limits: Presence/absence analyses supposed approximately even sequencing depth among donors. Researchers reported from a later analysis that most CMV-associated TCR beta chains appeared HLA-restricted.

Use of 60 Vbeta and 13 Jbeta primers characterized the PCR. Data came from immunoSEQ multiplex PCR; TCRdb stores just in-frame clones and leaves some out. The data contain some 190,000 clones, roughly 81% of them singletons. This clone was counted only a few times. Its target is unknown. The CDR3 runs 17 residues. CDR1 SGHVS and CDR2 FQNEAQ come from the germline V gene. Trimming took 0 bases from V and 2 from J; bases not matched to a gene: 6. The specimen sequenced was PBMCs. The chain joins TRBV7-8 to TRBJ2-3; 9 bases agree with TRBD2. This receptor was taken from a woman aged 25 to 39 in good health and CMV-seropositive. CDR3 sequence reads: CASSLARAGGFTDTQYF. CDR3 nucleotides: TGTGCCAGCAGCTTAGCGCGAGCGGGGGGTTTCACAGATACGCAGTATTTT.